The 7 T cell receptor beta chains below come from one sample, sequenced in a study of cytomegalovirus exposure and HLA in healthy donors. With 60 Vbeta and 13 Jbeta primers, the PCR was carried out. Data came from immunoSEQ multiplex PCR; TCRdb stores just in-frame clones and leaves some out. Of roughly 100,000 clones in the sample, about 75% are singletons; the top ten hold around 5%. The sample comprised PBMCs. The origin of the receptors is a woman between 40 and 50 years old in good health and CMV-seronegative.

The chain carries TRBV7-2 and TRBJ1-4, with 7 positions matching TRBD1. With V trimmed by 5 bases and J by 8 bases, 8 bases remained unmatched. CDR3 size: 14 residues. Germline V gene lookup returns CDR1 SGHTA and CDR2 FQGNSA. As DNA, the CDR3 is TGTGCCAGCAGCAGGGACAGTGGGCCGGAAAAACTGTTTTTT. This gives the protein CASSRDSGPEKLFF.

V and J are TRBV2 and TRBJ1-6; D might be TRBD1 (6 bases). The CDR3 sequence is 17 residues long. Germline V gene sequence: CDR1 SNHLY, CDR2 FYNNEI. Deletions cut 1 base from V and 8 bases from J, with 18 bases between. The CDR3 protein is CASSEGGGGAPYSPLHF. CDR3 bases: TGTGCCAGCAGTGAAGGGGGCGGGGGGGCCCCTTATTCACCCCTCCACTTT. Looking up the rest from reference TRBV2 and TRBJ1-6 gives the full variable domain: EPEVTQTPSHQVTQMGQEVILRCVPISNHLYFYWYRQILGQKVEFLVSFYNNEISEKSEIFDDQFSVERPDGSNFTLKIRSTKLEDSAMYFCASSEGGGGAPYSPLHFGNGTRLTVT.

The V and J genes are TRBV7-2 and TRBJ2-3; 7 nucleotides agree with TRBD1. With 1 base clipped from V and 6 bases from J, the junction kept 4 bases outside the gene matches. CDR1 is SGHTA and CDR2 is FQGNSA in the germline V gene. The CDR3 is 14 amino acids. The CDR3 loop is CASSLGTGSDTQYF. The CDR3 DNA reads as TGTGCCAGCAGCTTAGGGACAGGCTCGGATACGCAGTATTTT. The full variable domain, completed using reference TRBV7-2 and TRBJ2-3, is GAGVSQSPSNKVTEKGKDVELRCDPISGHTALYWYRQSLGQGLEFLIYFQGNSAPDKSGLPSDRFSAERTGGSVSTLTIQRTQQEDSAVYLCASSLGTGSDTQYFGPGTRLTVL.

The CDR3 spells CASTPMDTLRPQHF. CDR3 in DNA: TGTGCCAGCACCCCGATGGACACTTTGCGGCCCCAGCATTTT. The chain is built from TRBV5-8 and TRBJ1-5, with TRBD1 as a possible D gene (5 bases). There are 14 residues in the CDR3. The germline V and J ends were trimmed by 6 bases and 9 bases, with 19 bases remaining between them. Germline V gene data show CDR1 as SGHTS and CDR2 as YDEGEE.

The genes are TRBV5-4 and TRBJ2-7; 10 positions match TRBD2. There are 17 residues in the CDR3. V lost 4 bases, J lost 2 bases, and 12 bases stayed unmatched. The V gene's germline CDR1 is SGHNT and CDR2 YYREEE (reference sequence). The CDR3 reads CASSRPSGGLQTYEQYF. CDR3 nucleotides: TGTGCCAGCAGCCGTCCTAGCGGGGGACTACAGACCTACGAGCAGTACTTC.

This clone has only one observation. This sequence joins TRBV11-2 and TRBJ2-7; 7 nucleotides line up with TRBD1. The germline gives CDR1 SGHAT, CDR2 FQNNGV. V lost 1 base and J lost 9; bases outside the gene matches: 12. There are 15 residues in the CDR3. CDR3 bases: TGTGCCAGCAGCTTAGGGACAGGTTACCCCTCTGGGCAGTACTTC. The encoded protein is CASSLGTGYPSGQYF.

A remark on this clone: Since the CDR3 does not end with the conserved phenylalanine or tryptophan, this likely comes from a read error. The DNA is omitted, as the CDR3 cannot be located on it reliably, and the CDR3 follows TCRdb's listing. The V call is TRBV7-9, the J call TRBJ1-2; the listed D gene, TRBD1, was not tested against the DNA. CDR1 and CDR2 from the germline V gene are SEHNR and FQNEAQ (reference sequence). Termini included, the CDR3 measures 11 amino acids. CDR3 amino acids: CASSLVRLPPR.